This TCR beta chain was sequenced during a study of siplizumab effects on memory and regulatory T cells. Whole-study results and caveats: Reactions containing siplizumab showed mappable alloreactive CD4+ clones averaging approximately 66% Treg-derived, versus approximately 28% in controls. Contribution to the alloresponse seemed major for naive T cells, which also seemed more diverse than memory cells.

Some clones are missing from TCRdb's copy, which holds only in-frame ones; the method was immunoSEQ multiplex PCR. The sample shows more than 85,000 clones, under 95% of them seen only once. A remark on this clone: Its cognate antigen is unknown.

The CDR3 runs 16 residues. Per germline, CDR1 SGHRS and CDR2 YFSETQ. With 2 bases clipped from V and 1 base from J, the junction kept 7 bases outside the gene matches. V usage is TRBV5-1 and J usage is TRBJ1-1; 8 nucleotides agree with TRBD1. Material for sequencing was Tregs sorted from blood. This TCR was recovered from a human donor in good health. The CDR3 loop is CASSLKSGTGNTEAFF. The CDR3 DNA sequence: TGCGCCAGCAGCTTAAAAAGCGGGACAGGGAACACTGAAGCTTTCTTT.